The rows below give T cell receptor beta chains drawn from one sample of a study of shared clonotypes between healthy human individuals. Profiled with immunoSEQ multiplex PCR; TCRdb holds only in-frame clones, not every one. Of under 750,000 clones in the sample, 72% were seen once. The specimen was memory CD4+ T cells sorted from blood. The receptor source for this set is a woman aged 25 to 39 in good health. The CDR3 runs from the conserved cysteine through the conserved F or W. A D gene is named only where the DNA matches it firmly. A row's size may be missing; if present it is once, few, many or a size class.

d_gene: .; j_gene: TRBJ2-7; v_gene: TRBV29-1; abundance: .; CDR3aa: CSVRQALGEQYF; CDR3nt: TGCAGCGTTCGCCAGGCCCTCGGGGAGCAGTACTTC
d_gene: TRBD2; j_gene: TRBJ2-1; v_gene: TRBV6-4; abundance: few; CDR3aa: CASSDSSQRDLNEQFF; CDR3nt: TGTGCCAGCAGTGACTCGAGTCAGCGGGACCTCAATGAGCAGTTCTTC
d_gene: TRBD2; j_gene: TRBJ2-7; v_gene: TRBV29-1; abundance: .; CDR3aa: CSVVYLAAAEQYF; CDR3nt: TGCAGCGTTGTCTATCTAGCGGCTGCCGAGCAGTACTTC
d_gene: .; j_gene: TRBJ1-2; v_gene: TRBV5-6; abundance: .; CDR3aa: CASSPGEARGYTF; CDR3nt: TGTGCCAGCAGTCCTGGGGAGGCGAGGGGCTACACCTTC
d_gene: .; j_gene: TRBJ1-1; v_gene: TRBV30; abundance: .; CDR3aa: CAWSVDRVNTEAFF; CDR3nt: TGTGCCTGGAGTGTAGACAGAGTGAACACTGAAGCTTTCTTT
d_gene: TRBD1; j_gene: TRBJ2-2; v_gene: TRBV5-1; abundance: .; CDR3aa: CASSDRDSVIVANTGELFF; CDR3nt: TGCGCCAGCAGCGACCGGGACAGCGTGATTGTCGCGAACACCGGGGAGCTGTTTTTT
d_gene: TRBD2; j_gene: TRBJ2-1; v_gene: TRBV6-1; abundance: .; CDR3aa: CASSEVTSGSLGVDNEQFF; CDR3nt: TGTGCCAGCAGTGAAGTGACTAGCGGGAGTCTCGGGGTAGACAATGAGCAGTTCTTC
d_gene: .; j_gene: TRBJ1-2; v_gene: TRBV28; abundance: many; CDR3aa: CASSLSQAGKTF; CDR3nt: TGTGCCAGCAGTTTAAGCCAGGCAGGGAAGACCTTC
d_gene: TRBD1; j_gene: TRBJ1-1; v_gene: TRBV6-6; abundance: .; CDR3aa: CASSGIRGQGTTEAFF; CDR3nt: TGTGCCAGCAGTGGGATCCGGGGACAGGGTACGACTGAAGCTTTCTTT
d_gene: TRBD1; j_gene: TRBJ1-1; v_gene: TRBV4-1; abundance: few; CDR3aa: CASSQIQGANTEAFF; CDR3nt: TGCGCCAGCAGCCAGATCCAGGGGGCTAACACTGAAGCTTTCTTT
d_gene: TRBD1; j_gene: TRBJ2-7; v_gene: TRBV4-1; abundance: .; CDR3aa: CASSPGQGRPYEQYF; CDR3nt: TGCGCCAGCAGCCCCGGACAGGGGAGGCCCTACGAGCAGTACTTC
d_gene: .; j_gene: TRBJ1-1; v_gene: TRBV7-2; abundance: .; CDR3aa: CASSTDKYTEAFF; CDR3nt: TGTGCCAGCAGCACAGACAAATACACTGAAGCTTTCTTT
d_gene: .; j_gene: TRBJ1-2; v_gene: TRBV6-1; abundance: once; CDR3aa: CASSEGVERSYGYTF; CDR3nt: TGTGCCAGCAGTGAAGGAGTGGAGAGGAGCTATGGCTACACCTTC
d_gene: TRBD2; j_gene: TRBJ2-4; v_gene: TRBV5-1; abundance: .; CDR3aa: CASSYASGGVIAKNIQYF; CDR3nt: TGCGCCAGCAGTTATGCTAGCGGAGGGGTCATAGCCAAAAACATTCAGTACTTC
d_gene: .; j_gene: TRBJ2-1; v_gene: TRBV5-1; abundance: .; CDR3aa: CASSLQRPAYNEQFF; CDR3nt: TGCGCCAGCAGCTTGCAGCGGCCCGCCTACAATGAGCAGTTCTTC
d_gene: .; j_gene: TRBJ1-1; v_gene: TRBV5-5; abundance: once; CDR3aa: CASSPGGTEAFF; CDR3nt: TGTGCCAGCAGCCCGGGGGGCACTGAAGCTTTCTTT
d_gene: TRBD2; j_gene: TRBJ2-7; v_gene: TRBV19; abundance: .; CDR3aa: CASTSLAGGSYEQYF; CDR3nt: TGTGCCAGTACCTCTTTAGCGGGAGGATCCTACGAGCAGTACTTC
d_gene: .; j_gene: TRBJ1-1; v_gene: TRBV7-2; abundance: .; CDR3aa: CASKGQEMNTEAFF; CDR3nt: TGTGCCAGCAAAGGGCAGGAGATGAACACTGAAGCTTTCTTT
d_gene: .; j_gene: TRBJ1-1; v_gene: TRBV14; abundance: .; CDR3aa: CASRRLANTEAFF; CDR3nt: TGTGCCAGCAGAAGGTTGGCGAACACTGAAGCTTTCTTT
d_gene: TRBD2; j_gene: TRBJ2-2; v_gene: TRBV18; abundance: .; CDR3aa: CASTGLAVNTGELFF; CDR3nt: TGTGCCAGCACCGGACTAGCGGTCAACACCGGGGAGCTGTTTTTT
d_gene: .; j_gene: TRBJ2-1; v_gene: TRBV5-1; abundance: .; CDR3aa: CASGRDYSYNEQFF; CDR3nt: TGCGCCAGCGGGCGGGATTACTCCTACAATGAGCAGTTCTTC
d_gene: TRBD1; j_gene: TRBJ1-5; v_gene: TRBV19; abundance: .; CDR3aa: CASSVTGGNQPQHF; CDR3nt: TGTGCCAGTAGTGTCACAGGGGGTAATCAGCCCCAGCATTTT
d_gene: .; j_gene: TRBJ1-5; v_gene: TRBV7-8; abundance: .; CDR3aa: CASSRGRNQPQHF; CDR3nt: TGTGCCAGCAGCCGAGGGCGCAATCAGCCCCAGCATTTT
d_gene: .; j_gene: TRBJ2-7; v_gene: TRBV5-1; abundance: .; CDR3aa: CASRFEGSGGEQYF; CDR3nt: TGCGCCAGCAGGTTTGAAGGGTCGGGTGGCGAGCAGTACTTC
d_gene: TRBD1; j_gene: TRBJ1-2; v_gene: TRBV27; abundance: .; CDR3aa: CASSPRGRGENGYTF; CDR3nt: TGTGCCAGCAGTCCGAGGGGGCGAGGGGAGAATGGCTACACCTTC
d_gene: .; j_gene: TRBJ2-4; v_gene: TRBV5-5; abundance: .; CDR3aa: CASSFGGTENIQYF; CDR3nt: TGTGCCAGCAGCTTTGGAGGGACCGAAAACATTCAGTACTTC
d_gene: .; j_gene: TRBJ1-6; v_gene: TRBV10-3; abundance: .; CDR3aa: CAIGGRDNSPLHF; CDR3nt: TGTGCCATCGGCGGACGAGATAATTCACCCCTCCACTTT
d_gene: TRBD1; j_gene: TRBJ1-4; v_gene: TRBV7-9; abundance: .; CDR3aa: CASRTTGEMGKLFF; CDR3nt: TGTGCCAGCAGGACAACAGGGGAGATGGGAAAACTGTTTTTT
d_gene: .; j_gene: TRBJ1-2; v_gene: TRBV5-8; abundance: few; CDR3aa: CASSLKGKSYGYTF; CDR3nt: TGTGCCAGCAGCTTGAAGGGCAAGAGCTATGGCTACACCTTC
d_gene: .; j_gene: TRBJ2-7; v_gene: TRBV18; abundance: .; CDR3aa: CASSPLSGSYEQYF; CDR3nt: TGTGCCAGCTCACCACTGTCTGGCTCCTACGAGCAGTACTTC
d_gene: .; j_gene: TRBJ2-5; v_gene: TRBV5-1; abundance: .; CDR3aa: CASSWGLGETQYF; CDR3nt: TGCGCCAGCAGCTGGGGACTGGGAGAGACCCAGTACTTC
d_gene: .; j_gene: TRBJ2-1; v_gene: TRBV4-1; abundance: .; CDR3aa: CASSRVGADNEQFF; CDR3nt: TGCGCCAGCAGCCGGGTGGGAGCCGACAATGAGCAGTTCTTC
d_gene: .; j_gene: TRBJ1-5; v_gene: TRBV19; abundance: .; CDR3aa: CASSVGRGGIGNQPQHF; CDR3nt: TGTGCCAGTAGTGTGGGACGGGGGGGAATTGGTAATCAGCCCCAGCATTTT
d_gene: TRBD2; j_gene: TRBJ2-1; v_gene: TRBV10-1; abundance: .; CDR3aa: CASSERNRGLAAYEQFF; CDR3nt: TGCGCCAGCAGTGAGCGAAACCGCGGACTAGCTGCCTATGAGCAGTTCTTC
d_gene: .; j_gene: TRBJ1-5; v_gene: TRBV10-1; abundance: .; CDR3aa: CASSATNQPQHF; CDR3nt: TGCGCCAGCAGTGCGACCAATCAGCCCCAGCATTTT
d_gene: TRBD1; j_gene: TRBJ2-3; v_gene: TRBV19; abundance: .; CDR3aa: CASAQGAGVLTDTQYF; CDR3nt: TGTGCCAGCGCCCAGGGGGCGGGCGTCCTCACAGATACGCAGTATTTT
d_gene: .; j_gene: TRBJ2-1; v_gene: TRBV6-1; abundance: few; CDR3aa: CACEGGYNEQFF; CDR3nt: TGTGCCTGTGAAGGGGGGTACAATGAGCAGTTCTTC
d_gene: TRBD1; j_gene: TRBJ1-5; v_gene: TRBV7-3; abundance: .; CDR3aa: CASSLRDSRDQPQHF; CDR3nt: TGTGCCAGCAGCTTAAGGGACAGCCGAGATCAGCCCCAGCATTTT
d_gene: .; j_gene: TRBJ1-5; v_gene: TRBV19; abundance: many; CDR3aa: CASSIVGRNSNQPQHF; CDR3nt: TGTGCCAGTAGTATAGTCGGAAGAAATAGCAATCAGCCCCAGCATTTT
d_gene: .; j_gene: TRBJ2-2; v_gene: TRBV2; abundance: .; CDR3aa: CASNTENTGELFF; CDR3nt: TGTGCCAGCAACACGGAGAACACCGGGGAGCTGTTTTTT
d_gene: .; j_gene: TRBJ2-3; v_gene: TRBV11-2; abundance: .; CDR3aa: CASSLAGLTDTQYF; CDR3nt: TGTGCCAGCAGCTTAGCGGGGCTCACAGATACGCAGTATTTT
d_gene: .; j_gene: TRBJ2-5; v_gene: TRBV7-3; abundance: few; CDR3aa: CASSLRINGPRTQYF; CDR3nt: TGTGCCAGCAGCCTTCGGATTAACGGGCCGAGGACCCAGTACTTC
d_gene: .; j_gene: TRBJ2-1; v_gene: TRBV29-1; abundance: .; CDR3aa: CSVDWQGGTYNEQFF; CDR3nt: TGCAGCGTGGATTGGCAGGGGGGCACCTACAATGAGCAGTTCTTC
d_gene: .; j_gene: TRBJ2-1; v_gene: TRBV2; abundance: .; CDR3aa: CASSAGDYNEQFF; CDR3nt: TGTGCCAGCAGCGCAGGGGACTACAATGAGCAGTTCTTC
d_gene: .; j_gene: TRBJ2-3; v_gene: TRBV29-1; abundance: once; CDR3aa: CSVEATARPDTQYF; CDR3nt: TGCAGCGTTGAAGCCACAGCGAGACCAGATACGCAGTATTTT
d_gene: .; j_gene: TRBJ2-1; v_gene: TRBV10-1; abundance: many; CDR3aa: CASSEATGRNEQFF; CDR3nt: TGCGCCAGCAGTGAGGCTACAGGGCGGAATGAGCAGTTCTTC
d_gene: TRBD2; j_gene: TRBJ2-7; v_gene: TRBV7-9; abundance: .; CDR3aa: CASSLASGRDYEQYF; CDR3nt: TGTGCCAGCAGCTTAGCGAGCGGGAGGGACTACGAGCAGTACTTC
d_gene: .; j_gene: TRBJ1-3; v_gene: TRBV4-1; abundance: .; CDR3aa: CASSQRDVSGNTIYF; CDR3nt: TGCGCCAGCAGCCAACGGGACGTCTCTGGAAACACCATATATTTT
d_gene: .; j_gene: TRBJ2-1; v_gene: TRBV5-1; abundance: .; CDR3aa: CASSHTSLGYNEQFF; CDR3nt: TGCGCCAGCAGCCACACTAGCTTAGGGTACAATGAGCAGTTCTTC
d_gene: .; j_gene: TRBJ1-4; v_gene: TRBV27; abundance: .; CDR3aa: CASGYHSPNEKLFF; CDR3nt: TGTGCCAGCGGATACCACAGTCCTAATGAAAAACTGTTTTTT
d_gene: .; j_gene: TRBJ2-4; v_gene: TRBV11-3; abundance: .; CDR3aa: CASSLSGENIQYF; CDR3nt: TGTGCCAGCAGCTTATCGGGAGAAAACATTCAGTACTTC
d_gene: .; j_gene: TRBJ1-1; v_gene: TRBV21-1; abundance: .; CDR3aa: CASISAGQGGDHTEAFF; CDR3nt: TGTGCCAGCATTTCGGCGGGACAGGGGGGGGATCACACTGAAGCTTTCTTT
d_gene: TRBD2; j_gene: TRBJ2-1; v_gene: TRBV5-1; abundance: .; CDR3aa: CASRGLAGGNSYNEQFF; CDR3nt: TGCGCCAGCAGGGGACTAGCGGGAGGGAACTCCTACAATGAGCAGTTCTTC
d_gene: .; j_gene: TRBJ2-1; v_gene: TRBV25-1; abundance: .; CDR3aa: CASSLRPNYNEQFF; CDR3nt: TGTGCCAGCAGTCTCCGACCGAACTACAATGAGCAGTTCTTC
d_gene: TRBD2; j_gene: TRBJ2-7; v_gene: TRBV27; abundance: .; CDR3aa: CASSSLLAETYEQYF; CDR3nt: TGTGCCAGCAGTTCCCTTCTAGCGGAGACCTACGAGCAGTACTTC
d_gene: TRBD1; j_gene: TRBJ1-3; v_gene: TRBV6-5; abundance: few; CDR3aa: CASSRKTGKGNTIYF; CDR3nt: TGTGCCAGCAGTCGTAAGACAGGGAAAGGAAACACCATATATTTT
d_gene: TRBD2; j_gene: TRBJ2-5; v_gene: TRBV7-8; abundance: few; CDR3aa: CASSGKGLAGGQWFVMETQYF; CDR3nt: TGTGCCAGCAGCGGTAAGGGACTAGCGGGAGGGCAGTGGTTTGTAATGGAGACCCAGTACTTC
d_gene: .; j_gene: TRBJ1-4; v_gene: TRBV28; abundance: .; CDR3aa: CASSLAGRATNEKLFF; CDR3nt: TGTGCCAGCAGTTTAGCGGGGAGAGCAACTAATGAAAAACTGTTTTTT
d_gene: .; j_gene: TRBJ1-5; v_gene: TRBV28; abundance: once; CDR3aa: CASSFASNQPQHF; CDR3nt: TGTGCCAGCAGTTTTGCTAGCAATCAGCCCCAGCATTTT